This T cell receptor beta chain was obtained from a study of T cell responses to AZD1222 COVID-19 vaccine. Study at large: Recipients boosted at about 4 weeks or about 12 weeks are pooled.

Per the germline V gene, CDR1 is MDHEN and CDR2 is SYDVKM. The ends lost 6 bases at V and 5 bases at J; junction bases unmatched: 10. There are 15 residues in the CDR3. Sequencing used immunoSEQ multiplex PCR; TCRdb keeps in-frame clones, though not all of them. The sample lists roughly 160,000 clones, about nine tenths occurring once. With regard to this clone: Its antigen remains unidentified.

Regarding the study as a whole: Sampled repertoires all dated from after the peak T cell response. Regions 160-218 and 743-854 dominated among vaccine-associated CD4 TCRs spanning spike. Donors skewed white British and female; clonal diversity was possibly underestimated.

The V gene is TRBV28, the J gene TRBJ1-2; TRBD1 aligns across 9 bases. Sequenced material: peripheral blood, taken on day 0 of AZD1222 vaccination. The origin of this receptor is an adult in good health. This CDR3 reads CASRATGGDEYGYTF. Written as DNA, the CDR3 is TGTGCCAGCAGAGCCACAGGGGGCGATGAATATGGCTACACCTTC.